Sequencing of this TCR beta chain was carried out in a study of control samples from healthy donors and cancer patients. Method: immunoSEQ multiplex PCR; TCRdb's copy keeps in-frame clones and lacks some. The table shows roughly 24,000 clones, with 82% occurring only once. From germline, CDR1 is MNHEY and CDR2 SVGAGI. V lost 5 bases to trimming and J lost 2 bases, with 7 bases between them. The CDR3 consists of 12 residues. The TCR originated in a man in his fifties or sixties with colorectal cancer. This sequence joins TRBV6-5 and TRBJ2-7; no clear D gene. Sequencing was carried out using PBMCs. CDR3 sequence (DNA): TGTGCCAGCAGTCCTCAGCCCTACGAGCAGTACTTC. Its translation: CASSPQPYEQYF.